This T cell receptor (beta chain) was identified in a study of blood T cell repertoires in COVID-19. Turning to the study itself: The samples span acute and convalescent COVID-19 from the United States, Italy and Spain.

Only in-frame clones appear in the TCRdb table, and some are missing; sequencing was by immunoSEQ multiplex PCR. Counted here are around 130,000 clones, about four fifths occurring once; the ten biggest clones make up about 18%. The V and J ends lost 0 bases and 3 bases, in that order; junction bases with no gene match: 5. The germline V gene has CDR1 SGHDT and CDR2 YYEEEE. CDR3 length equals 16 residues. Sample: peripheral blood. The TCR comes from a woman older than 75 with acute or convalescent COVID-19. This chain uses TRBV5-6 with TRBJ2-5, with 10 bases identical to TRBD2. CDR3 DNA: TGTGCCAGCAGCTTGGGCCTAGCGGGGGCTGAAGAGACCCAGTACTTC. Its translation is CASSLGLAGAEETQYF. The variable domain in full, with the rest retrieved from reference TRBV5-6 and TRBJ2-5, is DAGVTQSPTHLIKTRGQQVTLRCSPKSGHDTVSWYQQALGQGPQFIFQYYEEEERQRGNFPDRFSGHQFPNYSSELNVNALLLGDSALYLCASSLGLAGAEETQYFGPGTRLLVL.